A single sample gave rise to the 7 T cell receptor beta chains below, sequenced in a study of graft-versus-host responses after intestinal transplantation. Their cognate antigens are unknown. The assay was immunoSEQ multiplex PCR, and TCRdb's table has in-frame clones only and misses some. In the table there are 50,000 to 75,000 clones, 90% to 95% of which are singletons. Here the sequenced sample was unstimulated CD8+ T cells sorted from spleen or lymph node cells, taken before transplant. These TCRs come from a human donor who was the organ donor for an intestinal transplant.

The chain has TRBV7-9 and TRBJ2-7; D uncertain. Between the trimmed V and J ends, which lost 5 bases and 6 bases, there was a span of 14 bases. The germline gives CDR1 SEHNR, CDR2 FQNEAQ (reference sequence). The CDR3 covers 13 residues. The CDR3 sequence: CASSPIVGAEQYF. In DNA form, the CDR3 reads TGTGCCAGCAGCCCGATCGTAGGAGCCGAGCAGTACTTC.

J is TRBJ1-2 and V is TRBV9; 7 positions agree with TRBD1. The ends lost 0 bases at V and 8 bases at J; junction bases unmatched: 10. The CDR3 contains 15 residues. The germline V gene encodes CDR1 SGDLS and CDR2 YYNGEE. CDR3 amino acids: CASSVAVEGAWGYTF. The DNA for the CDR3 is TGTGCCAGCAGCGTAGCGGTGGAGGGGGCGTGGGGCTACACCTTC.

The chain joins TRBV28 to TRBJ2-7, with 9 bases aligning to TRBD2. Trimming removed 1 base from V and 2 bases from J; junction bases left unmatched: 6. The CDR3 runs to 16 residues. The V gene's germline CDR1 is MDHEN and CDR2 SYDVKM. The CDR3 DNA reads TGTGCCAGCAGTTTATCCGGACTAGCGTTCGCCTACGAGCAGTACTTC. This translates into CASSLSGLAFAYEQYF.

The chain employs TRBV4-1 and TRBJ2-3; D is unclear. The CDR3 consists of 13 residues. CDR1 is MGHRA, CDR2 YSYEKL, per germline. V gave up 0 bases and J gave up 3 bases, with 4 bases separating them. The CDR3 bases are TGCGCCAGCAGCCAAGATCTGACAGATACGCAGTATTTT. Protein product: CASSQDLTDTQYF.

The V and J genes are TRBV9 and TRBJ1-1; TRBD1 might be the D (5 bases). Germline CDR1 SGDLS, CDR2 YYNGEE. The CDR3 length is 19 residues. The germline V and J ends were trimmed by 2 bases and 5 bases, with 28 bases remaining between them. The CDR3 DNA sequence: TGTGCCAGCAGCGTCGGAAAAGATGTGCCAGGGCTCATGGAGACTGAAGCTTTCTTT. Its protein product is CASSVGKDVPGLMETEAFF.

CDR3 sequence: CASNFGQGIDTQYF. The CDR3 DNA is TGTGCCAGCAACTTCGGACAGGGGATAGATACGCAGTATTTT. This chain uses TRBV11-2 with TRBJ2-3, with 9 bases identical to TRBD1. From germline, CDR1 is SGHAT and CDR2 FQNNGV. With 7 bases clipped from V and 5 bases from J, the junction kept 7 bases outside the gene matches. This CDR3 has 14 residues. The complete variable domain, with remaining parts taken from reference TRBV11-2 and TRBJ2-3, reads EAGVAQSPRYKIIEKRQSVAFWCNPISGHATLYWYQQILGQGPKLLIQFQNNGVVDDSQLPKDRFSAERLKGVDSTLKIQPAKLEDSAVYLCASNFGQGIDTQYFGPGTRLTVL.

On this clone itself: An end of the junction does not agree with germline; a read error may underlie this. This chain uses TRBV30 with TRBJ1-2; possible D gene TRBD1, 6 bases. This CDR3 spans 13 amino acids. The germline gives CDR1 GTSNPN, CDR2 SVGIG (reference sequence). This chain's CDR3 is CAWSPAGVGGHTF. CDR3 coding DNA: TGTGCCTGGAGTCCAGCAGGGGTAGGTGGCCACACCTTC.